These 2 T cell receptor beta chains originate from one sample sequenced in a study of CD8 T cells in Susac syndrome. Random hexamers were used to reverse transcribe roughly 0.5 to 1 ug of RNA. MiXCR, run by TCRdb on the immunoSEQ multiplex PCR reads, gives a single entry per CDR3 protein. The sample lists over 300,000 distinct CDR3 sequences; 90% to 95% were seen once. The sequencing sample was made of CD4+ T cells from PBMCs. Receptor source: a human donor with multiple sclerosis.

The chain recombines TRBV4-3 with TRBJ2-2, with TRBD1 as a possible D gene (6 bases). With 2 bases removed from V and 5 bases from J, the gap between germline ends came to 12 bases. The CDR3 consists of 15 residues. Germline CDR1 and CDR2: LGHNA and YSLEER. CDR3 sequence reads: CASSQTGFITGELFF. Written as DNA, the CDR3 is TGCGCCAGCAGCCAAACAGGGTTCATAACCGGGGAGCTGTTTTTT.

The chain joins TRBV5-6 to TRBJ1-2, with a weak D call TRBD1 (6 bases). CDR3 length: 15 amino acids. Trimming took 4 bases from V and 1 from J, leaving 14 bases between them. From germline, CDR1 is SGHDT and CDR2 YYEEEE. CDR3 amino acids: CASSRFNRDNYGYTF. The CDR3 coding sequence is TGTGCCAGCAGCCGATTCAACAGGGATAACTATGGCTACACCTTC. Filled out from reference TRBV5-6 and TRBJ1-2, the complete variable domain reads DAGVTQSPTHLIKTRGQQVTLRCSPKSGHDTVSWYQQALGQGPQFIFQYYEEEERQRGNFPDRFSGHQFPNYSSELNVNALLLGDSALYLCASSRFNRDNYGYTFGSGTRLTVV.